This T cell receptor beta chain came from a study of blood T cell repertoires in COVID-19. Germline V CDR1 and CDR2: KGHDR, SFDVKD. V was trimmed by 7 bases and J by 5 bases, leaving 14 bases between them. The CDR3 consists of 14 residues. Using immunoSEQ multiplex PCR, the repertoire was profiled, and TCRdb retains in-frame clones only, with some absent. The data hold 150,000 to 190,000 clones, with roughly nine tenths observed a single time. The genes are TRBV24-1 and TRBJ1-5; no clear D gene. Sequenced sample: peripheral blood. The sequence was collected from a woman aged 40 to 50 with acute or convalescent COVID-19. As DNA, the CDR3 is TGTGCCACCAGGATGAAGGGAGAGTATCAGCCCCAGCATTTT. This translates into CATRMKGEYQPQHF.